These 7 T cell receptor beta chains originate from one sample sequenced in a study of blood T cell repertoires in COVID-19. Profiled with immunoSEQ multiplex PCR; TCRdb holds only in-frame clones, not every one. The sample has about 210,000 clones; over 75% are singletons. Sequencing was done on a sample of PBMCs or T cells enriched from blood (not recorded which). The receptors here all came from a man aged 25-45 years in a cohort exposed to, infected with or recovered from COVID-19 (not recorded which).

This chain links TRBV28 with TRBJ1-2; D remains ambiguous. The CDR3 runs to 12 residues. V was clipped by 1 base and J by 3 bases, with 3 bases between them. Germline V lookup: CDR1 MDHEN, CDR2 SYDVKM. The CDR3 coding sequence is TGTGCCAGCAGTTTATCGGACTATGGCTACACCTTC. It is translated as CASSLSDYGYTF.

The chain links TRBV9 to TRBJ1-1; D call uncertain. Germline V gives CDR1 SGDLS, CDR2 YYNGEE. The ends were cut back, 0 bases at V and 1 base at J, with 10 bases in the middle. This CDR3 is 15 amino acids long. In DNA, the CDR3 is TGTGCCAGCAGCGTAGATAACACGGGGAACACTGAAGCTTTCTTT. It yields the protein CASSVDNTGNTEAFF. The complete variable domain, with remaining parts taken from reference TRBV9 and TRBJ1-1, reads DSGVTQTPKHLITATGQRVTLRCSPRSGDLSVYWYQQSLDQGLQFLIQYYNGEERAKGNILERFSAQQFPDLHSELNLSSLELGDSALYFCASSVDNTGNTEAFFGQGTRLTVV.

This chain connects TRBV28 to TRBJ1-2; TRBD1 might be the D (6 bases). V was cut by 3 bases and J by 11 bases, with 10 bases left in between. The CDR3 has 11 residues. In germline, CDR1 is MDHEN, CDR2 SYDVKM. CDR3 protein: CASSFRDMYTF. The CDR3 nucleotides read TGTGCCAGCAGTTTTAGGGACATGTACACCTTC.

This CDR3 reads CASSLGSKRGGTDTQYF. CDR3 sequence (DNA): TGTGCCAGCAGCTTAGGGAGCAAGAGAGGCGGAACAGATACGCAGTATTTT. The chain is built from TRBV2 and TRBJ2-3, with a weak D call TRBD2 (5 bases). The CDR3 is made up of 17 amino acids. The germline gives CDR1 SNHLY, CDR2 FYNNEI. V lost 6 bases and J lost 3, with 22 bases in between.

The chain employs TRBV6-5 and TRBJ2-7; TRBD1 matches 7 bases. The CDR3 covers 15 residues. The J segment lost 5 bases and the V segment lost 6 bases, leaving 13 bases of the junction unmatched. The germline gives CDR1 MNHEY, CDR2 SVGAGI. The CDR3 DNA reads TGTGCCAGCAGCAAAGAGGGGACAGCCCGGAACGAGCAGTACTTC. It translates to CASSKEGTARNEQYF.

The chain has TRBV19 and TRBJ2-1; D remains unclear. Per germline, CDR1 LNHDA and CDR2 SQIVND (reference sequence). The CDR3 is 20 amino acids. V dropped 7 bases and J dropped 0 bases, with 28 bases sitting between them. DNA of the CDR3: TGTGCCAGTACCCTCTTTGGAACATACCCTGAATCAGGCTCCTACAATGAGCAGTTCTTC. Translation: CASTLFGTYPESGSYNEQFF.

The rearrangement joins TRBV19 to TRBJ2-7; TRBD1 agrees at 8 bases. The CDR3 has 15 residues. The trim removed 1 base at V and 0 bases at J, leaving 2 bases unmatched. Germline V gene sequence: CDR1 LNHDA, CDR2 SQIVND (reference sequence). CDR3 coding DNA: TGTGCCAGTAGTATAGGCCAGGGGGCCTCCTACGAGCAGTACTTC. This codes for CASSIGQGASYEQYF.